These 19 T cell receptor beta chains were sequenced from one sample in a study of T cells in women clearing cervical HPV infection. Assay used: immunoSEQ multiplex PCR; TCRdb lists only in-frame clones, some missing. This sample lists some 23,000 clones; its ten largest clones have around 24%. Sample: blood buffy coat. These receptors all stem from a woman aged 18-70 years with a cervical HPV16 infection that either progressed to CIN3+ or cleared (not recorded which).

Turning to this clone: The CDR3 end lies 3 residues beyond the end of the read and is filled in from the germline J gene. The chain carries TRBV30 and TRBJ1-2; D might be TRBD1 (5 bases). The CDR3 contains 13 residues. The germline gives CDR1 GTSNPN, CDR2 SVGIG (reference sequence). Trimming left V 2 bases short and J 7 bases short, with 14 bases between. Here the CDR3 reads CAWSMGGWGGYTF. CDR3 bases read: TGTGCCTGGAGTATGGGGGGATGGGGTGGC.

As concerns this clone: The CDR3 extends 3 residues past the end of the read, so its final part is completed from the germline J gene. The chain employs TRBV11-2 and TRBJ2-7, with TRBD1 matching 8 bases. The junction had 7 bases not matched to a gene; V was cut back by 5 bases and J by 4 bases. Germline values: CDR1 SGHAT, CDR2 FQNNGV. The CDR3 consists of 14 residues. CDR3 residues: CASSPRGRPYEQYF. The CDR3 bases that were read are TGTGCCAGCAGCCCCAGGGGGCGGCCGTACGAG.

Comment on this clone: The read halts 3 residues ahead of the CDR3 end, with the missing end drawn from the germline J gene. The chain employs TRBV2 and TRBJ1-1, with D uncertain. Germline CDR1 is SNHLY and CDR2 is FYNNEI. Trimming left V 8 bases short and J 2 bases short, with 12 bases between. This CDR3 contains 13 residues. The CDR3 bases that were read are TGTGCCAGCGTGCCAGACACAAACACTGAA. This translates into CASVPDTNTE. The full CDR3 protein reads CASVPDTNTEAFF.

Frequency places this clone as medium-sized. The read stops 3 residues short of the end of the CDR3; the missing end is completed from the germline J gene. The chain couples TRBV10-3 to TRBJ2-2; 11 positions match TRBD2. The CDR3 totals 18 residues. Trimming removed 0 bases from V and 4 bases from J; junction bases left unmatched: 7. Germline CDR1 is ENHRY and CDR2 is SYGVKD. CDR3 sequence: CAISESRSSGRPTGELFF. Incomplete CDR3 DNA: TGTGCCATCAGTGAGTCACGGTCTAGCGGGAGGCCCACCGGGGAG.

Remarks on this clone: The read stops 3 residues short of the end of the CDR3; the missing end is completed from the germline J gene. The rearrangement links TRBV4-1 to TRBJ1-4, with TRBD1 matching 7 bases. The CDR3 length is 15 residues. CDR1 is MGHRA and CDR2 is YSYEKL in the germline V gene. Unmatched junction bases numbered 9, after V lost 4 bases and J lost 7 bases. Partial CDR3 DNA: TGCGCCAGCAGCCGCACCCGGGACAGAACTGAAAAA. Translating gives CASSRTRDRTEK. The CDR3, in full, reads CASSRTRDRTEKLFF.

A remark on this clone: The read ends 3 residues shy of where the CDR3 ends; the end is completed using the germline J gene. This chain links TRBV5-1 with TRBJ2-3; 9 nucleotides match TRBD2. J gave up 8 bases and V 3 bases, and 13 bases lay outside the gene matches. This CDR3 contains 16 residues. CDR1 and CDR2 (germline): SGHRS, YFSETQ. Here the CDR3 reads CASSSSSGGSDGTQYF. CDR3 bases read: TGCGCCAGCAGCTCGTCGAGCGGGGGGTCCGATGGTACG.

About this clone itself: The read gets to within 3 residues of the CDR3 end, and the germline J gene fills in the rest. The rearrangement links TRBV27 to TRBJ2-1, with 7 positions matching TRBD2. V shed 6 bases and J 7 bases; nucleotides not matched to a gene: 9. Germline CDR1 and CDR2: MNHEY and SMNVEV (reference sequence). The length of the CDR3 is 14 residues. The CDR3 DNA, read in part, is TGTGCCAGCAGCCTCAGCGGGGTAGGGAATGAG. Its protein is CASSLSGVGNE. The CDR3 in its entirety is CASSLSGVGNEQFF.

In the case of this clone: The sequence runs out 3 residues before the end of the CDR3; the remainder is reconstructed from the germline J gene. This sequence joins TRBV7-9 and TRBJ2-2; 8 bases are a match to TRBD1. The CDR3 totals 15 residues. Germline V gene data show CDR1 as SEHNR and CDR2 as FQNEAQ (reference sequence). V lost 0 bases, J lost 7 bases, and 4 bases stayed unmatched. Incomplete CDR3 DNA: TGTGCCAGCAGCTTAGCCGACAGGGGTGGCGGGGAG. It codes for CASSLADRGGGE. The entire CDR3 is CASSLADRGGGELFF.

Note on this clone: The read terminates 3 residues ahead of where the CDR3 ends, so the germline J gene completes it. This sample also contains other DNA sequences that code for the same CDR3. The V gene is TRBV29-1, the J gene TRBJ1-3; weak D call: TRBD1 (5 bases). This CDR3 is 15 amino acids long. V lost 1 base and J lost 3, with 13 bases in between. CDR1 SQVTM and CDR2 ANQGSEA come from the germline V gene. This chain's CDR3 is CSVEGKGDYGNTIYF. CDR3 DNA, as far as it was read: TGCAGCGTTGAAGGGAAAGGGGATTATGGAAACACC.

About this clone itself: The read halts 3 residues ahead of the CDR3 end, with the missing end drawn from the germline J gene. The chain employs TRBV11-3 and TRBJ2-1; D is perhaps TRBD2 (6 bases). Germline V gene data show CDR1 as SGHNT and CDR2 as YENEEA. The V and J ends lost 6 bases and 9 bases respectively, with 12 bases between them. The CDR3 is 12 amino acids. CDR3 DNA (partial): TGTGCCAGCAGTCGACTAGTTACTGAG. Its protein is CASSRLVTE. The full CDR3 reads CASSRLVTEQFF. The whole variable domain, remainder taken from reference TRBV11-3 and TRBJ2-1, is EAGVVQSPRYKIIEKKQPVAFWCNPISGHNTLYWYLQNLGQGPELLIRYENEEAVDDSQLPKDRFSAERLKGVDSTLKIQPAELGDSAVYLCASSRLVTEQFFGPGTRLTVL.

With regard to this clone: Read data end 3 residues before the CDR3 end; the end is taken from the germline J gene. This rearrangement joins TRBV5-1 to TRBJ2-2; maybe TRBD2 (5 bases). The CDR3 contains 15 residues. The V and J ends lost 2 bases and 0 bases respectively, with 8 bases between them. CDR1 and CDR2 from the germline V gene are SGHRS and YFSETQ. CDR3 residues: CASSFAGTNTGELFF. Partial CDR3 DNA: TGCGCCAGCAGCTTTGCGGGCACGAACACCGGGGAG.

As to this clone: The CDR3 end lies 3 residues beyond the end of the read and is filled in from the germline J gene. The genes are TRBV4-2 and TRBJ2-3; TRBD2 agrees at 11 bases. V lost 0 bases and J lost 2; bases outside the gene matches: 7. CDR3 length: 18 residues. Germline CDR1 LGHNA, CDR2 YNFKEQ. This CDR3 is CASSQDVAGGPLTDTQYF. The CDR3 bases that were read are TGTGCCAGCAGCCAAGACGTAGCGGGAGGGCCTCTCACAGATACG.

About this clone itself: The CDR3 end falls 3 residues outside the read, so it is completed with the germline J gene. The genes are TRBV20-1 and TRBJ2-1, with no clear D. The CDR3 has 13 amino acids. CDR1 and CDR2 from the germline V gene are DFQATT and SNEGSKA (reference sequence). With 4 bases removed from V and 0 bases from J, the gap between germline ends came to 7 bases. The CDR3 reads CSATPSSYNEQFF. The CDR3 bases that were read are TGCAGTGCTACCCCCAGCTCCTACAATGAG.

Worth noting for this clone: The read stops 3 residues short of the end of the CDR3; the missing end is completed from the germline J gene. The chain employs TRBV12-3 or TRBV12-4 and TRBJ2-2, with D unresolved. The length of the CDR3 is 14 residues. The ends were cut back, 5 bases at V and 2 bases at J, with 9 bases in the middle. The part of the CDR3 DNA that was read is TGTGCCAGCAGTCCCAAAATTAACACCGGGGAG. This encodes CASSPKINTGE. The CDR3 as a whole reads CASSPKINTGELFF.

Partial CDR3 DNA: TGTGCCAGTAGTATAGGGACAGGGCCTGAAAAA. Translated, it gives CASSIGTGPEK. The complete CDR3 protein is CASSIGTGPEKLFF. The chain has TRBV19 and TRBJ1-4, with 8 bases matching TRBD1. The read ends 3 residues shy of where the CDR3 ends; the end is completed using the germline J gene. CDR3 length: 14 amino acids. V was clipped by 1 base and J by 7 bases; unmatched bases: 2. Germline assignment: CDR1 LNHDA and CDR2 SQIVND (reference sequence).

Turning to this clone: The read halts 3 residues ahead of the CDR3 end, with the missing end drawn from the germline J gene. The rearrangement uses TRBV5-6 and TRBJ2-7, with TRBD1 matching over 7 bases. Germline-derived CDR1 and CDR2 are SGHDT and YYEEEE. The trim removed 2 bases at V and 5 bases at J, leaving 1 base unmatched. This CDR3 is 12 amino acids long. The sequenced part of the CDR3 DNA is TGTGCCAGCAGCTTACAGGGGAACGAG. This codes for CASSLQGNE. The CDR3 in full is CASSLQGNEQYF.

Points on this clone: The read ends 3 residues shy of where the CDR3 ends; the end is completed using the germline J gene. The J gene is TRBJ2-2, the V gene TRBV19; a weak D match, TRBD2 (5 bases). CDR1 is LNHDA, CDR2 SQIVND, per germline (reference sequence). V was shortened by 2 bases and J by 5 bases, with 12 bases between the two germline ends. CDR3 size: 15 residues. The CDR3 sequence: CASSITGFGTGELFF. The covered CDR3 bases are TGTGCCAGTAGTATAACGGGGTTTGGAACCGGGGAG.

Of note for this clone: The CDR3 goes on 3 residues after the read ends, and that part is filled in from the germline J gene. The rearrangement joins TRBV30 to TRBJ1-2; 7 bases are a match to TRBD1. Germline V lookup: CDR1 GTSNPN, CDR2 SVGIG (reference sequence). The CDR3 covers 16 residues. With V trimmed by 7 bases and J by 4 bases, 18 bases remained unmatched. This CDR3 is CAYLNRDRRKFYGYTF. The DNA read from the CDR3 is TGTGCCTACCTAAACCGGGACAGAAGAAAATTCTATGGC.

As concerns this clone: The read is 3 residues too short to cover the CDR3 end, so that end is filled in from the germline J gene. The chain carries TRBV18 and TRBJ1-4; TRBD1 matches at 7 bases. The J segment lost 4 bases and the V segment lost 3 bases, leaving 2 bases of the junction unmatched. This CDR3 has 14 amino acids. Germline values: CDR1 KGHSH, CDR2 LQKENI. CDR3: CASSPDRDNEKLFF. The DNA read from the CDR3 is TGTGCCAGCTCACCTGACAGGGATAATGAAAAA.